The rows below give T cell receptor beta chains drawn from one sample of a study of graft-versus-host responses after intestinal transplantation. Profiling relied on immunoSEQ multiplex PCR, and the TCRdb table lists in-frame clones only, not all of them. Of about 120,000 clones listed, 90% are singletons. For these TCRs, the target antigens are not known. The sequenced sample was unstimulated CD4+ T cells sorted from spleen or lymph node cells, obtained before intestinal transplant. These receptors all come from a human donor who received an intestinal transplant. CDR3s include the opening cysteine and the closing phenylalanine or tryptophan. Each record gives: J gene, D gene, clone size, V gene, CDR3 length, CDR3 protein, CDR3 DNA. The D gene is left open where the match is weak. Some rows have no size entry. The others give once, few or many, or a class for an expanded clone.

j_call: TRBJ2-3; d_call: TRBD2; clone_size: NA; v_call: TRBV7-2; cdr3_length: 17; cdr3_aa: CASSLDFAGGSTDTQYF; cdr3_nt: TGTGCCAGCAGCTTAGATTTCGCGGGGGGGAGCACAGATACGCAGTATTTT
j_call: TRBJ2-1; d_call: NA; clone_size: NA; v_call: TRBV19; cdr3_length: 14; cdr3_aa: CAIPQDRSYNEQFF; cdr3_nt: TGTGCCATCCCTCAGGACAGATCCTACAATGAGCAGTTCTTC
j_call: TRBJ2-3; d_call: NA; clone_size: NA; v_call: TRBV5-1; cdr3_length: 13; cdr3_aa: CASSLRGPDTQYF; cdr3_nt: TGCGCCAGCAGCTTGAGGGGTCCAGATACGCAGTATTTT
j_call: TRBJ1-2; d_call: NA; clone_size: once; v_call: TRBV5-8; cdr3_length: 14; cdr3_aa: CASSGWTLNYGYTF; cdr3_nt: TGTGCCAGCAGCGGCTGGACACTTAACTATGGCTACACCTTC
j_call: TRBJ1-6; d_call: TRBD1; clone_size: NA; v_call: TRBV19; cdr3_length: 15; cdr3_aa: CASSEGGTGNSPLHF; cdr3_nt: TGTGCCAGTAGTGAAGGGGGCACAGGTAATTCACCCCTCCACTTT
j_call: TRBJ1-2; d_call: NA; clone_size: NA; v_call: TRBV30; cdr3_length: 14; cdr3_aa: CAWSVDTGLYGYTF; cdr3_nt: TGTGCCTGGAGTGTAGATACAGGGCTCTATGGCTACACCTTC
j_call: TRBJ1-4; d_call: TRBD1; clone_size: NA; v_call: TRBV28; cdr3_length: 17; cdr3_aa: CASSLVDRDPTNEKLFF; cdr3_nt: TGTGCCAGCAGTTTGGTGGACAGGGACCCAACTAATGAAAAACTGTTTTTT
j_call: TRBJ1-1; d_call: NA; clone_size: once; v_call: TRBV6-5; cdr3_length: 12; cdr3_aa: CASRQVGGEAFF; cdr3_nt: TGTGCCAGCAGACAAGTGGGGGGTGAAGCTTTCTTT
j_call: TRBJ2-1; d_call: NA; clone_size: NA; v_call: TRBV25-1; cdr3_length: 16; cdr3_aa: CASSEYPLRGNNEQFF; cdr3_nt: TGTGCCAGCAGTGAATATCCCCTAAGAGGGAACAATGAGCAGTTCTTC
j_call: TRBJ2-1; d_call: TRBD2; clone_size: NA; v_call: TRBV5-1; cdr3_length: 16; cdr3_aa: CASSPGVAGVGYEQFF; cdr3_nt: TGCGCCAGCAGCCCCGGGGTAGCGGGAGTGGGCTATGAGCAGTTCTTC
j_call: TRBJ2-3; d_call: NA; clone_size: NA; v_call: TRBV2; cdr3_length: 13; cdr3_aa: CARRLVTTDTQYF; cdr3_nt: TGTGCCAGAAGACTAGTTACCACAGATACGCAGTATTTT
j_call: TRBJ1-4; d_call: TRBD1; clone_size: NA; v_call: TRBV2; cdr3_length: 14; cdr3_aa: CASRIGTGSEKLFF; cdr3_nt: TGTGCCAGCAGAATCGGGACAGGGAGTGAAAAACTGTTTTTT
j_call: TRBJ1-3; d_call: NA; clone_size: NA; v_call: TRBV5-1; cdr3_length: 19; cdr3_aa: CASSLGAVRREFSGNTIYF; cdr3_nt: TGCGCCAGCAGCCTTGGGGCGGTGCGGCGGGAATTCTCTGGAAACACCATATATTTT
j_call: TRBJ2-7; d_call: TRBD2; clone_size: NA; v_call: TRBV19; cdr3_length: 16; cdr3_aa: CASSRLHAGALDEQYF; cdr3_nt: TGTGCCAGTAGTCGGCTCCACGCGGGAGCCTTGGACGAGCAGTACTTC
j_call: TRBJ2-3; d_call: NA; clone_size: NA; v_call: TRBV4-3; cdr3_length: 14; cdr3_aa: CASSQVGLTDTQYF; cdr3_nt: TGCGCCAGCAGCCAAGTTGGGCTCACAGATACGCAGTATTTT
j_call: TRBJ2-7; d_call: TRBD2; clone_size: NA; v_call: TRBV7-9; cdr3_length: 15; cdr3_aa: CASSLGSIAGDEQYF; cdr3_nt: TGTGCCAGCAGCTTAGGGAGTATAGCGGGAGACGAGCAGTACTTC
j_call: TRBJ1-6; d_call: NA; clone_size: NA; v_call: TRBV5-6; cdr3_length: 15; cdr3_aa: CASSLAGGGNSPLHF; cdr3_nt: TGTGCCAGCAGCTTGGCCGGGGGGGGGAATTCACCCCTCCACTTT
j_call: TRBJ1-2; d_call: NA; clone_size: NA; v_call: TRBV6-1; cdr3_length: 13; cdr3_aa: CASSEKGYYGYTF; cdr3_nt: TGTGCCAGCAGTGAAAAGGGGTACTATGGCTACACCTTC